Shown below are 25 T cell receptor beta chains from a single sample sequenced in a study of blood T cell repertoires in COVID-19. This table comes from immunoSEQ multiplex PCR, and its TCRdb copy is limited to in-frame clones, with some not included. This table has around 480,000 clones, roughly 88% appearing once. The sample consisted of peripheral blood. These receptors originate from a woman between 45 and 65 years old with COVID-19, enrolled during active disease.

The V and J genes are TRBV4-1 and TRBJ2-3; D is unclear. The germline V and J ends were trimmed by 0 bases and 5 bases, with 12 bases remaining between them. The germline V gene encodes CDR1 MGHRA and CDR2 YSYEKL. CDR3 length: 15 amino acids. The CDR3 sequence is CASSQERLSRDTQYF. DNA of the CDR3: TGCGCCAGCAGCCAAGAACGTCTATCAAGAGATACGCAGTATTTT.

This clone was detected once. This rearrangement joins TRBV19 to TRBJ1-2; D unclear. Trimming pared 2 bases from V and 8 bases from J, leaving 24 bases between. Germline CDR1 reads LNHDA; CDR2 reads SQIVND (reference sequence). The CDR3 is made up of 17 amino acids. In DNA form, the CDR3 reads TGTGCCAGTAGTATACGGCTCTACAGCTTCCTTTATAGGGGCTACACCTTC. Amino acid sequence: CASSIRLYSFLYRGYTF. Complete variable domain (other parts from reference TRBV19 and TRBJ1-2): DGGITQSPKYLFRKEGQNVTLSCEQNLNHDAMYWYRQDPGQGLRLIYYSQIVNDFQKGDIAEGYSVSREKKESFPLTVTSAQKNPTAFYLCASSIRLYSFLYRGYTFGSGTRLTVV.

This clone was counted a single time. The chain has TRBV2 and TRBJ1-1; no clear D gene. There are 15 residues in the CDR3. V lost 2 bases to trimming and J lost 2 bases, with 12 bases between them. Germline V gives CDR1 SNHLY, CDR2 FYNNEI. CDR3 nucleotides: TGTGCCAGCAGTGAAAGACACCCGTTAAACACTGAAGCTTTCTTT. This gives the protein CASSERHPLNTEAFF.

This clone was observed a few times. CDR3 bases: TGTGCCAGCAGCCCTAGCGGGCAGTTGAACACTGAAGCTTTCTTT. It encodes CASSPSGQLNTEAFF. The rearrangement links TRBV7-9 to TRBJ1-1; D gene uncertain. V was clipped by 5 bases and J by 0 bases, with 13 bases between them. The CDR3 covers 15 residues. CDR1 is SEHNR, CDR2 FQNEAQ, per germline (reference sequence).

The V gene is TRBV7-9, the J gene TRBJ1-4; tentative D call: TRBD1 (6 bases). Per the germline V gene, CDR1 is SEHNR and CDR2 is FQNEAQ (reference sequence). There are 16 residues in the CDR3. The V gene lost 5 bases and the J gene lost 5 bases, with 18 bases spanning the gap. CDR3 amino acids: CASSLGQLNGNEKLFF. The CDR3 bases are TGTGCCAGCAGCCTAGGACAGCTCAACGGGAATGAAAAACTGTTTTTT. The full variable domain, completed using reference TRBV7-9 and TRBJ1-4, is DTGVSQNPRHKITKRGQNVTFRCDPISEHNRLYWYRQTLGQGPEFLTYFQNEAQLEKSRLLSDRFSAERPKGSFSTLEIQRTEQGDSAMYLCASSLGQLNGNEKLFFGSGTQLSVL.

The chain joins TRBV11-2 to TRBJ2-7; TRBD1 agrees at 10 bases. This CDR3 has 15 residues. Germline loops: CDR1 SGHAT, CDR2 FQNNGV. J lost 1 base, V lost 3 bases, and 3 bases had no gene match. As DNA, the CDR3 is TGTGCCAGCAGCTTGGGACAGGGGTCTTCCTACGAGCAGTACTTC. Translating it yields CASSLGQGSSYEQYF. Drawing the rest from reference TRBV11-2 and TRBJ2-7, the complete variable domain is EAGVAQSPRYKIIEKRQSVAFWCNPISGHATLYWYQQILGQGPKLLIQFQNNGVVDDSQLPKDRFSAERLKGVDSTLKIQPAKLEDSAVYLCASSLGQGSSYEQYFGPGTRLTVT.

The chain recombines TRBV2 with TRBJ2-7, with D possibly matching TRBD1 (6 bases). CDR1 and CDR2 from the germline V gene are SNHLY and FYNNEI. The V and J ends lost 7 bases and 3 bases respectively, with 13 bases between them. The CDR3 length is 13 residues. CDR3 protein: CASNPQGNYEQYF. DNA for the CDR3: TGTGCCAGCAATCCCCAGGGGAACTACGAGCAGTACTTC.

V and J are TRBV7-6 and TRBJ1-4; TRBD1 aligns across 10 bases. The CDR3 contains 14 residues. Germline trimming cut 6 bases from V and 8 bases from J; bases unmatched to any gene: 6. The V gene's germline CDR1 is SGHVS and CDR2 FNYEAQ. The CDR3 is CASSLGQGGEKLFF. In DNA form, the CDR3 reads TGTGCCAGCAGTCTTGGACAGGGGGGGGAAAAACTGTTTTTT.

V is TRBV4-2 and J is TRBJ1-5; D is possibly TRBD1 (6 bases). V was shortened by 0 bases and J by 0 bases, with 21 bases between the two germline ends. Germline CDR1 and CDR2: LGHNA and YNFKEQ. This CDR3 is 20 amino acids long. CDR3 sequence: CASSQELRRGGLCSNQPQHF. The CDR3 DNA is TGTGCCAGCAGCCAAGAGCTTCGCAGGGGCGGGCTGTGTAGCAATCAGCCCCAGCATTTT.

This rearrangement joins TRBV3-1 (or the pseudogene TRBV3-2) to TRBJ1-2, with D uncertain. CDR3 length: 14 amino acids. Germline V lookup: CDR1 LGHDT, CDR2 YNNKEL (reference sequence). Trimming removed 0 bases at V and 4 bases at J, with 9 bases between. Here the CDR3 DNA reads TGTGCCAGCAGCCAAGAGTCCGCGCTCTATGGCTACACCTTC. Its translation is CASSQESALYGYTF.

The rearrangement links TRBV13 to TRBJ1-2; TRBD1 matches at 8 bases. Germline CDR1 and CDR2: PRHDT and FYEKMQ (reference sequence). The CDR3 sequence is 15 residues long. Unmatched junction bases numbered 5, after V lost 5 bases and J lost 0 bases. CDR3 sequence reads: CASSPRTGPNYGYTF. CDR3 bases: TGTGCCAGCAGCCCACGGACAGGGCCTAACTATGGCTACACCTTC. Full variable domain (missing parts from reference TRBV13 and TRBJ1-2): AAGVIQSPRHLIKEKRETATLKCYPIPRHDTVYWYQQGPGQDPQFLISFYEKMQSDKGSIPDRFSAQQFSDYHSELNMSSLELGDSALYFCASSPRTGPNYGYTFGSGTRLTVV.

The rearrangement uses TRBV9 and TRBJ2-7; 10 nucleotides line up with TRBD1. The CDR3 has 14 amino acids. Germline-derived CDR1 and CDR2 are SGDLS and YYNGEE. V lost 0 bases to trimming and J lost 6 bases; unmatched junction nucleotides: 3. The CDR3 loop is CASSVGGTGVEQYF. The DNA for the CDR3 is TGTGCCAGCAGCGTAGGGGGGACAGGGGTCGAGCAGTACTTC.

The J gene is TRBJ2-3, the V gene TRBV10-2, with TRBD1 matching over 12 bases. CDR3 size: 14 residues. The V gene end was trimmed by 6 bases and the J gene end by 6 bases; junction bases not matched to a gene: 4. Germline-derived CDR1 and CDR2 are WSHSY and SAAADI. The CDR3 loop reads CASRGTGGRDTQYF. The CDR3 DNA reads as TGCGCCAGCAGGGGGACAGGGGGCCGGGATACGCAGTATTTT.

The chain has TRBV6-5 and TRBJ2-3, with 7 nucleotides matching TRBD1. V was clipped by 6 bases and J by 4 bases; unmatched bases: 4. This CDR3 is 13 amino acids long. The germline CDR1 and CDR2 sequences are MNHEY and SVGAGI. CDR3 sequence: CASRLGQADTQYF. Written as DNA, the CDR3 is TGTGCCAGCAGGCTAGGACAGGCAGATACGCAGTATTTT.

The rearrangement joins TRBV10-1 to TRBJ2-4; possibly TRBD1 for D (6 bases). CDR3 length equals 13 residues. Per the germline V gene, CDR1 is WNHNN and CDR2 is SYGVQD (reference sequence). Trimming shortened V by 2 bases and J by 6 bases, and 8 bases separated the two germline ends. The CDR3 spells CASSERGLNIQYF. In DNA form, the CDR3 reads TGCGCCAGCAGTGAGAGGGGGTTAAACATTCAGTACTTC.

V is TRBV7-8 and J is TRBJ2-1; D gene ambiguous. V was clipped by 5 bases and J by 7 bases, with 9 bases between them. The germline V gene has CDR1 SGHVS and CDR2 FQNEAQ. This CDR3 contains 12 residues. CDR3 in DNA: TGTGCCAGCAGCCACGACAAGAATGAGCAGTTCTTC. Translated, it gives CASSHDKNEQFF.

This chain uses TRBV7-9 with TRBJ2-1; D unresolved. CDR1 is SEHNR, CDR2 FQNEAQ, per germline (reference sequence). Trimming stripped 1 base from V and 3 bases from J, with 4 bases between. The CDR3 loop spans 13 amino acids. CDR3 DNA: TGTGCCAGCAGCTTAGTCGGCTACAATGAGCAGTTCTTC. Its protein product is CASSLVGYNEQFF.

V and J are TRBV3-1 (or the pseudogene TRBV3-2) and TRBJ2-7; D remains ambiguous. V was clipped by 4 bases and J by 0 bases, with 13 bases between them. The CDR3 has 15 amino acids. The V gene's germline CDR1 is LGHDT and CDR2 YNNKEL (reference sequence). For the CDR3, the DNA is TGTGCCAGCAGCCCCAATAGTCAACCCTCCTACGAGCAGTACTTC. Translating it yields CASSPNSQPSYEQYF.

The chain recombines TRBV5-4 with TRBJ1-4, with D possibly being TRBD1 (5 bases). Trimming cost V 4 bases and J 4 bases, with 14 bases left between them. This CDR3 is 15 amino acids long. Germline V lookup: CDR1 SGHNT, CDR2 YYREEE (reference sequence). This CDR3 is CASSPSDGGNEKLFF. CDR3 nucleotide sequence: TGTGCCAGCAGCCCGTCGGACGGGGGTAATGAAAAACTGTTTTTT.

This chain connects TRBV14 to TRBJ2-7, with 7 bases aligning to TRBD1. Germline V gives CDR1 SGHDN, CDR2 FVKESK. After removal of 2 bases from V and 4 bases from J, the junction contained 8 bases not matched to a gene. CDR3 length: 15 amino acids. CDR3 nucleotide sequence: TGTGCCAGCAGCCAACTCGGGACAGACCTATACGAGCAGTACTTC. Encoded protein: CASSQLGTDLYEQYF.

Concerning this clone itself: The identical CDR3 is also encoded by other nucleotide sequences in the sample. V gene TRBV9 combines with J gene TRBJ1-2, with 7 bases fitting TRBD1. Trimming removed 0 bases from V and 4 bases from J; junction bases left unmatched: 3. Germline lookup yields CDR1 SGDLS and CDR2 YYNGEE. The CDR3 has 14 residues. CDR3 amino acids: CASSVGTGAYGYTF. DNA for the CDR3: TGTGCCAGCAGCGTAGGAACAGGGGCCTATGGCTACACCTTC.

The genes are TRBV2 and TRBJ2-3, with 8 bases that match TRBD2. Per germline, CDR1 SNHLY and CDR2 FYNNEI. The CDR3 contains 14 residues. V was clipped by 11 bases and J by 4 bases; unmatched bases: 11. The CDR3 DNA reads as TGTGCCTCCAGAGTGGGACTAGGGCCAGATACGCAGTATTTT. It specifies CASRVGLGPDTQYF.

The chain combines TRBV3-1 (or the pseudogene TRBV3-2) with TRBJ2-1, with D possibly matching TRBD1 (6 bases). V shed 10 bases and J shed 1 base, with 14 bases lying between them. Germline-derived CDR1 and CDR2 are LGHDT and YNNKEL (reference sequence). The CDR3 consists of 14 residues. CDR3 loop: CATMRGSSYNEQFF. For the CDR3, the DNA is TGTGCCACCATGAGGGGGTCTTCCTACAATGAGCAGTTCTTC.

The rearrangement links TRBV19 to TRBJ2-4; 8 bases fit TRBD2. CDR3 length: 17 residues. Germline V lookup: CDR1 LNHDA, CDR2 SQIVND (reference sequence). The V segment lost 7 bases and the J segment 1 base; nucleotides outside the gene matches: 12. The CDR3 DNA is TGTGCCAGTAACGAGCTCACCATAGCGGGGGCCAAAAACATTCAGTACTTC. Its translation is CASNELTIAGAKNIQYF.

The chain employs TRBV27 and TRBJ1-1; tentative D call: TRBD1 (6 bases). The CDR3 contains 16 residues. V was cut by 8 bases and J by 5 bases, with 24 bases left in between. Germline CDR1 and CDR2: MNHEY and SMNVEV (reference sequence). The CDR3 protein is CASGKPHTGLGTEAFF. CDR3 coding DNA: TGTGCCAGCGGAAAGCCCCATACAGGGTTGGGGACTGAAGCTTTCTTT.